This note documents a single T cell receptor beta chain sequence. It lacks a known antigen. No much larger clone exists at a distance of one base, and base qualities are not known. Libraries were constructed by the immunoSEQ multiplex PCR assay. To provide template for TCR sequencing, every sample had RNA extracted and reverse transcribed into cDNA. SuperScript III was used to make first-strand cDNA, primed with a 2:1 mix of oligo-dT and random hexamers. A synthetic immune receptor repertoire was used to measure amplification bias, and any remaining bias was corrected computationally. The original pipeline was this. Raw reads were preprocessed to remove errors, and CDR3 was defined by IMGT conventions from the conserved cysteine to phenylalanine. Clonality was computed by normalizing Shannon entropy by log2 of the number of productive unique TCRs and subtracting the result from 1. CD4 or CD8 identity of scalp clones was inferred by cross-referencing scalp TCRbeta sequences with sorted blood CD4 and CD8 repertoires. TCRdb holds this immuneACCESS table with in-frame rearrangements only. Some clones are missing; in checked studies, unresolved V genes explain under half, and the rest has no known cause. V and J calls plus clone size are reproduced from that table; the DNA served to infer D and trimming. The sample includes a few hundred thousand clones, with roughly 56% observed a single time. The top ten constitute around 1.4% of the sample.

This record belongs to a study of CD8+ T cells in alopecia areata (dated by TCRdb to between 2017 and 2018). For the study in its entirety: Treated patients were enrolled in an open-label pilot trial of oral tofacitinib, 5 to 10 mg twice daily, for moderate-to-severe alopecia areata. Tofacitinib was administered for 6 to 18 months, and 6 months of follow-up off drug were then conducted to assess delayed response and recurrence. In treated patients, disease severity was measured using the SALT score, which gives the percentage of scalp surface area affected. The study used high-throughput TCRbeta sequencing to examine T cell clonal expansion in alopecia areata, in both the C3H/HeJ mouse model and human patients. Scalp tissue and sorted CD4+ and CD8+ peripheral blood T cells from patchy and totalis/universalis alopecia areata patients and from healthy controls were covered by human TCRbeta sequencing. Tofacitinib-treated patients had biopsies at baseline and at 4 and 24 weeks of treatment, with a later scalp biopsy in several patients. Scalp clonality was compared across normal scalp (n=4), patchy alopecia areata scalp (n=8), and alopecia totalis/universalis scalp (n=8). RNA came from the PAXgene miRNA kit for fixed scalp, the miRNeasy kit for PBMCs, and the RNeasy kit for mouse skin. immunoSEQ multiplex PCR using 35 Vbeta forward primers and 13 Jbeta reverse primers was used to amplify TCRbeta CDR3 regions. Overall results and qualifications from the work: Higher clonality and more expanded CD8+ clones were observed in lesional scalp than in normal scalp, particularly in alopecia totalis/universalis, a finding suggestive of antigenic drive. Tofacitinib significantly lowered scalp clonality and the number of expanded CD8+ clones among the top 100 scalp clones. The treated cohort was small, with a single nonresponder, so links between baseline CD8+ expansion and response need larger studies. Compared with mice, TCR sequences shared between patients were less clear, possibly partly because of HLA diversity across the patient population. Resident alphabeta T cells in normal human skin are also sequenced, complicating scalp TCR repertoire analysis, unlike mouse skin dominated by gammadelta T cells. Many expanded lesional clones were found to persist in scalp and blood during tofacitinib treatment, and relapse after treatment cessation may be partly explained by this persistence.

The CDR3 runs 12 amino acids, cysteine and phenylalanine included. Only CDR3 DNA remains: 36 bases, in frame from the first base. Per the germline V gene, SGHAT is the CDR1 and FQNNGV is the CDR2. V trim: 5 bases; J trim: 6 bases; unmatched bases: 3. This specimen's time point label, per the study, means: about 4 weeks on oral tofacitinib. The treatment or condition label, read with the paper, signifies: oral pan-JAK inhibitor, 5-10 mg twice daily. Lesional scalp punch biopsies and peripheral blood were obtained from alopecia areata patients. After PBMCs were isolated by density centrifugation and stained for CD3, CD4 and CD8, a FACSAria was used to sort CD4+ and CD8+ T cells.

Sample: CD4+ T cells sorted from blood, taken at week 4, from a patient treated with tofacitinib. The clonotype comes from a human donor with alopecia areata. This sequence uses TRBV11-2 and TRBJ1-1, and TRBD1 aligns with 7 junction nucleotides. Here is the DNA: TGTGCCAGCAGCGCAAGGGGGCCTGAAGCTTTCTTT. The resulting protein is CASSARGPEAFF.